A selection of T cell receptor beta chains follows, all from one sample in a study of T cell repertoires in cytomegalovirus infection. Each CDR3 protein is one row after TCRdb ran MiXCR on the reads. This table holds a few hundred thousand distinct CDR3 sequences, roughly 13% found once. The sample comprised PBMCs. The receptors stem from a human donor in good health (CMV status not recorded). Some clones in this sample may be carry-over from other donors' samples. Both conserved end residues are part of each CDR3. Each record gives: CDR3 length, J gene, D gene, V gene, clone size, CDR3 DNA, CDR3 protein. D genes are given only for firm matches. Not all rows give a size; the values are once, few, many and, for expanded clones, a class.

length: 15
J: TRBJ1-4
D: .
V: TRBV20-1
size: few
DNA: TGCAGTGCTAGAGATCGGAGGCGAGGAAATGAAAAACTGTTTTTT
CDR3: CSARDRRRGNEKLFF

length: 13
J: TRBJ2-3
D: TRBD2
V: TRBV7-2
size: .
DNA: TGTGCCAGCCAGCGGGGGGGCACAGATACGCAGTATTTT
CDR3: CASQRGGTDTQYF

length: 16
J: TRBJ2-5
D: TRBD2
V: TRBV7-2
size: many
DNA: TGTGCCAGCAGCCTCTTTAGCGGGGGGACCCAAGAGACCCAGTACTTC
CDR3: CASSLFSGGTQETQYF

length: 14
J: TRBJ2-7
D: .
V: TRBV5-1
size: .
DNA: TGCGCCTCATCATTCGGAGGGTTTGCTCGCGAGCAGTACTTC
CDR3: CASSFGGFAREQYF

length: 14
J: TRBJ2-7
D: .
V: TRBV19
size: few
DNA: TGTGCCAGTAGTGAACAGGACCTCAGCGGCGAGCAGTACTTC
CDR3: CASSEQDLSGEQYF

length: 14
J: TRBJ2-7
D: TRBD1
V: TRBV6-1
size: few
DNA: TGTGCCAGCAGTGAAGGACAGGGAGCCTACGAGCAGTACTTC
CDR3: CASSEGQGAYEQYF

length: 17
J: TRBJ2-1
D: .
V: TRBV7-3
size: .
DNA: TGTGCCAGCAGCTTAAGGCGACCTAGGGGGGCGATAAATGAGCAGTTCTTC
CDR3: CASSLRRPRGAINEQFF

length: 15
J: TRBJ2-4
D: TRBD1
V: TRBV7-8
size: many
DNA: TGTGCCAGCAGCTATCCGGGACAGGGGCAAAACATTCAGTACTTC
CDR3: CASSYPGQGQNIQYF

length: 14
J: TRBJ2-5
D: .
V: TRBV7-2
size: many
DNA: TGTGCCAGCAGTCTCGGTGGTGTGGGCGAGACCCAGTACTTC
CDR3: CASSLGGVGETQYF

length: 12
J: TRBJ1-2
D: TRBD1
V: TRBV20-1
size: .
DNA: TGCAGTGCCGGACAGGGGACCTATGGCTACACCTTC
CDR3: CSAGQGTYGYTF

length: 13
J: TRBJ2-1
D: .
V: TRBV6-2/TRBV6-3
size: few
DNA: TGTGCCAGCAGTCCGGGACGGTACAATGAGCAGTTCTTC
CDR3: CASSPGRYNEQFF

length: 16
J: TRBJ2-1
D: .
V: TRBV4-2
size: few
DNA: TGTGCCAGCAGCCAAGGGCGGGACTTCTCCTACAATGAGCAGTTCTTC
CDR3: CASSQGRDFSYNEQFF

length: 14
J: TRBJ1-2
D: TRBD1
V: TRBV20-1
size: few
DNA: TGCAGTGCTAGAAACAGGGGGGTGAACTATGGCTACACCTTC
CDR3: CSARNRGVNYGYTF

length: 14
J: TRBJ1-1
D: .
V: TRBV5-1
size: .
DNA: TGCGCCAGCAGCCGTTTGAGAGGCAGCACTGAAGCTTTCTTT
CDR3: CASSRLRGSTEAFF

length: 16
J: TRBJ2-2
D: TRBD2
V: TRBV19
size: few
DNA: TGTGCCAGTAGTGCAGAGGGACTAGCGGGAGCCGGGGAGCTGTTTTTT
CDR3: CASSAEGLAGAGELFF

length: 12
J: TRBJ2-7
D: .
V: TRBV25-1
size: .
DNA: TGTGCCAGCAGTGATGTCAGGGCCCTCCAGTACTTC
CDR3: CASSDVRALQYF

length: 12
J: TRBJ2-5
D: .
V: TRBV29-1
size: .
DNA: TGCAGCGTTGACAAGGGACCGGAGACCCAGTACTTC
CDR3: CSVDKGPETQYF

length: 14
J: TRBJ1-4
D: .
V: TRBV7-9
size: many
DNA: TGTGCCAGCAGCTTGGGCAGGGGAAACGAAAAACTGTTTTTT
CDR3: CASSLGRGNEKLFF

length: 14
J: TRBJ2-1
D: TRBD1
V: TRBV20-1
size: few
DNA: TGCAGTGCCACGGACAGGGGCACCTACAATGAGCAGTTCTTC
CDR3: CSATDRGTYNEQFF

length: 15
J: TRBJ2-2
D: .
V: TRBV19
size: .
DNA: TGTGCCAGTGTGAGCCAGTTCGCGAACACCGGGGAGCTGTTTTTT
CDR3: CASVSQFANTGELFF

length: 15
J: TRBJ2-1
D: TRBD2
V: TRBV4-3
size: many
DNA: TGCGCCAGCAGCCAAGGGGCTAGCGGGATTAATGAGCAGTTCTTC
CDR3: CASSQGASGINEQFF

length: 16
J: TRBJ1-1
D: TRBD1
V: TRBV19
size: few
DNA: TGTGCCAGTAGTGCCAGCGGCAACAGGGGCAGTACTGAAGCTTTCTTT
CDR3: CASSASGNRGSTEAFF

length: 12
J: TRBJ2-2
D: .
V: TRBV12-3/TRBV12-4
size: few
DNA: TGTGCCAGCAGTCCCGGGACTCGGGAGCTGTTTTTT
CDR3: CASSPGTRELFF

length: 14
J: TRBJ1-2
D: TRBD1
V: TRBV20-1
size: few
DNA: TGCAGTGTACGGGACAGGGGGCTTTACTATGGCTACACCTTC
CDR3: CSVRDRGLYYGYTF

length: 14
J: TRBJ2-5
D: .
V: TRBV6-2/TRBV6-3
size: few
DNA: TGTGCCAGCAGTGAGGGACCCCGCCGAGAGACCCAGTACTTC
CDR3: CASSEGPRRETQYF

length: 13
J: TRBJ1-4
D: TRBD1
V: TRBV28
size: .
DNA: TGTGCCAGCAGGAGGACAGGGAATGAAAAACTGTTTTTT
CDR3: CASRRTGNEKLFF